Below, 7 T cell receptor beta chains from the same sample are listed, as sequenced in a study of blood T cell repertoires in COVID-19. Sequencing used immunoSEQ multiplex PCR; TCRdb keeps in-frame clones, though not all of them. The sample lists about 73,000 clones, 75% to 90% seen once, with around 9% in the top ten. Source material: peripheral blood. The receptors derive from a man at least 80 years old with acute or convalescent COVID-19.

Comments on this clone: The junction shows a germline mismatch at one end, possibly a read error. This chain joins TRBV7-7 and TRBJ2-3, with D tentatively TRBD2 (5 bases). The CDR3 is 13 residues long. The germline V gene has CDR1 SSHAT and CDR2 FNYEAQ (reference sequence). CDR3 in amino acids: CASSPGLKDTQYF. The CDR3, as DNA: TGTGCTAGCAGCCCAGGACTCAAGGATACGCAGTATTTT. The full variable domain, in which reference TRBV7-7 and TRBJ2-3 provide the parts outside the CDR3, is GAGVSQSPRYKVTKRGQDVTLRCDPISSHATLYWYQQALGQGPEFLTYFNYEAQPDKSGLPSDRFSAERPEGSISTLTIQRTEQRDSAMYRCASSPGLKDTQYFGPGTRLTVL.

This chain joins TRBV12-3 or TRBV12-4 and TRBJ1-1; tentatively, D is TRBD1 (6 bases). CDR3 length: 13 residues. V was pared by 5 bases and J by 7 bases, with 14 bases between. For the CDR3, the DNA is TGTGCCAGCAGTGGGGACATTTTGGGTGAAGCTTTCTTT. This gives the protein CASSGDILGEAFF.

The chain recombines TRBV6-5 with TRBJ1-5, with 12 positions matching TRBD1. With 8 bases clipped from V and 7 bases from J, the junction kept 6 bases outside the gene matches. Germline lookup yields CDR1 MNHEY and CDR2 SVGAGI. The CDR3 contains 14 residues. The CDR3 sequence: CASQLGTGGQPQHF. The CDR3 DNA reads TGTGCCAGCCAGCTTGGGACAGGGGGCCAGCCCCAGCATTTT.

The chain has TRBV18 and TRBJ1-3; possible D gene TRBD1, 6 bases. CDR3 length: 15 residues. CDR1 and CDR2 (germline): KGHSH, LQKENI. The V and J ends lost 1 base and 8 bases respectively, with 15 bases between them. CDR3 residues: CASSPRSGGWHTIYF. CDR3 DNA sequence: TGTGCCAGCTCACCACGATCTGGGGGCTGGCACACCATATATTTT.

The chain employs TRBV29-1 and TRBJ1-1; a weak D match, TRBD1 (6 bases). This CDR3 region has 14 residues. Trimming removed 0 bases at V and 1 base at J, with 9 bases between. Germline assignment: CDR1 SQVTM and CDR2 ANQGSEA. The CDR3 reads CSVEEQGGNTEAFF. In DNA form, the CDR3 reads TGCAGCGTTGAAGAACAGGGCGGGAACACTGAAGCTTTCTTT.

On this clone itself: Because the CDR3's place on the DNA is in doubt, the DNA is left out and the CDR3 is given as listed by TCRdb. The chain joins TRBV6-5 to TRBJ1-5; no DNA check was done on the table's D call, TRBD1. CDR1 and CDR2 (germline): MNHEY, SVGAGI. Termini included, the CDR3 measures 15 amino acids. CDR3 loop: CASILDRASNQPQHF.

CDR3 sequence (DNA): TGTGCCACCAGTGAAGGAGGGGGCGCCTACCAGCCCCAGCATTTT. Encoded protein: CATSEGGGAYQPQHF. This chain connects TRBV24-1 to TRBJ1-5; TRBD1 matches at 7 bases. The germline CDR1 and CDR2 sequences are KGHDR and SFDVKD. V trimming: 4 bases; J trimming: 7 bases; junction bases outside the gene matches: 9. This CDR3 comprises 15 residues.